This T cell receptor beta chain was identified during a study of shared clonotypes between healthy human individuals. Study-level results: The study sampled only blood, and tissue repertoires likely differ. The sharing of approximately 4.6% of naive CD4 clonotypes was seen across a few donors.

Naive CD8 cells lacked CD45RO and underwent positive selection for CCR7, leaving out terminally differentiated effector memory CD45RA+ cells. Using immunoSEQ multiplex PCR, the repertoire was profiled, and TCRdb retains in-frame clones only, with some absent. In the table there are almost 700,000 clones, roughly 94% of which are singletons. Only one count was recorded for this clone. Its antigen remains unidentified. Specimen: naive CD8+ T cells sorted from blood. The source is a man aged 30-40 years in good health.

Here the CDR3 reads CAWLQGRMNTEAFF. The CDR3 DNA follows: TGTGCCTGGCTCCAGGGTCGGATGAACACTGAAGCTTTCTTT. This chain uses TRBV30 with TRBJ1-1; TRBD1 might be the D (5 bases). Germline values: CDR1 GTSNPN, CDR2 SVGIG (reference sequence). Trimming stripped 5 bases from V and 0 bases from J, with 13 bases between. CDR3 length: 14 residues.